These T cell receptor beta chains were read from a single sample in a study of blood T cell repertoires in COVID-19. Libraries were prepared by immunoSEQ multiplex PCR; TCRdb keeps only in-frame clonotypes and omits some of them. This table holds around 300,000 clones, 89% found once. Sequenced material: peripheral blood. The receptors come from a man over 45 with acute or convalescent COVID-19. The CDR3 runs from the conserved cysteine through the conserved F or W. Fields, in order: V gene, J gene, CDR3 protein.

>TRBV5-1|TRBJ2-7
CASRTGQGYEQYF
>TRBV6-5|TRBJ2-7
CASYGGGTGGYEQYF
>TRBV6-2/TRBV6-3|TRBJ2-2
CASSFSQGTGELFF
>TRBV18|TRBJ1-2
CASSSDGNYGYTF
>TRBV15|TRBJ1-4
CATSRGRRLEKLFF
>TRBV6-6|TRBJ1-2
CASSATGHGYTF
>TRBV6-2/TRBV6-3|TRBJ1-2
CASSYRVGSRVNYGYTF
>TRBV28|TRBJ1-4
CASSPTPRLVENEKLFF
>TRBV4-1|TRBJ1-2
CASSQDRDRGRGYTF
>TRBV10-3|TRBJ1-2
CAISEVRGQGYTF
>TRBV7-9|TRBJ1-5
CASSSPLGGQGAGQPQHF
>TRBV5-8|TRBJ1-3
CASSLQGFGNTIYF
>TRBV18|TRBJ2-1
CASSPLSPGGNEQFF
>TRBV5-1|TRBJ1-1
CASSPDTAGTTEAFF
>TRBV3-1/TRBV3-2|TRBJ1-6
CASSLGVRIPPLHF
>TRBV27|TRBJ1-5
CASSRRQGPNQPQHF
>TRBV24-1|TRBJ2-2
CATSGTGEATGELFF
>TRBV7-3|TRBJ2-1
CASAPTSSYNEQFF
>TRBV9|TRBJ1-2
CASSVNENYGYTF
>TRBV19|TRBJ1-2
CASSIEGGGGYTF
>TRBV3-1/TRBV3-2|TRBJ2-1
CASSQDGLAYNEQFF
>TRBV5-5|TRBJ1-1
CASMRLAANTEAFF
>TRBV2|TRBJ1-1
CASTFSQGNTEAFF
>TRBV6-5|TRBJ1-2
CASSPDSLRGYTF